This TCR beta chain was captured by sequencing in a study of OX40 agonist ivuxolimab in advanced cancers. Background on the study: The study treated patients with ivuxolimab, an agonistic anti-OX40 (CD134) antibody. Patients got intravenous ivuxolimab at 0.01 to 10 mg/kg every 2 weeks. The study reported partial responses in three patients: one hepatocellular carcinoma, two cutaneous melanoma.

The CDR3 covers 15 residues. CDR1 and CDR2 from the germline V gene are SGHTA and FQGTGA. Trimming shortened V by 1 base and J by 6 bases, and 16 bases separated the two germline ends. This clone was found once. Sequenced by immunoSEQ multiplex PCR; TCRdb stores in-frame clones only, minus some. The data contain roughly 59,000 clones, around 85% of them singletons. V usage is TRBV7-3 and J usage is TRBJ2-7, with a possible D match to TRBD1 (5 bases). The starting material was CD4+ or CD8+ T cells sorted from blood, obtained in a trial of the OX40 agonist ivuxolimab. The receptor comes from an adult with an advanced solid tumor such as melanoma, head and neck, liver or kidney cancer. The CDR3 bases are TGTGCCAGCAGCTTAAGCACGACAGTCTCCGTCGAGCAGTACTTC. Encoded protein: CASSLSTTVSVEQYF.